The 32 T cell receptor beta chains below all came from one sample that was sequenced in a study of T-cell reconstitution after alpha-beta-depleted transplantation in children. Unique molecular identifiers were incorporated during preparation of the TCRbeta library. From the PCR reads, TCRdb called clonotypes with MiXCR, one entry per CDR3 protein. Of hundreds of thousands of distinct CDR3 sequences in the sample, under 15% were seen once. The sample in question was PBMCs, mostly from graft donor cells, obtained 360 days after TCRalphabeta/CD19-depleted stem cell transplant. The receptors shown here come from a male patient younger than 18 who had a stem cell transplant for acute myeloid leukemia, so the T cells may come from the graft donor.

There are many counts of this clonotype. The chain joins TRBV6-1 to TRBJ2-7; 9 bases agree with TRBD1. This CDR3 region has 14 residues. Germline values: CDR1 MNHNS, CDR2 SASEGT. The trim removed 8 bases at V and 1 base at J, leaving 6 bases unmatched. The DNA of the CDR3 is TGTGCCAGCCTCCGGGGACAGGGATCCTACGAGCAGTACTTC. As protein: CASLRGQGSYEQYF.

The genes are TRBV14 and TRBJ2-1; 12 bases are shared with TRBD2. The CDR3 is made up of 17 amino acids. Germline CDR1 and CDR2: SGHDN and FVKESK. J lost 4 bases, V lost 3 bases, and 7 bases had no gene match. The CDR3 sequence is CASSHRLAGDYYNEQFF. CDR3 DNA sequence: TGTGCCAGCAGCCATAGACTAGCGGGAGATTATTACAATGAGCAGTTCTTC.

Ten or more counts support this clonotype. The CDR3 bases are TGTGCCAGCAGTTTCTCGGAAGCTAGCTCCGTAGATACGCAGTATTTT. This codes for CASSFSEASSVDTQYF. The chain links TRBV6-5 to TRBJ2-3; tentative D call: TRBD2 (5 bases). V lost 4 bases and J 5 bases, leaving 19 bases between the germline ends. Germline lookup yields CDR1 MNHEY and CDR2 SVGAGI. The CDR3 runs 16 residues.

This clonotype was counted only a few times. The chain employs TRBV20-1 and TRBJ2-1; D remains unclear. The CDR3 length is 12 residues. V lost 5 bases to trimming and J lost 10 bases, with 15 bases between them. Germline assignment: CDR1 DFQATT and CDR2 SNEGSKA (reference sequence). CDR3 region: CSAQRPDVEQFF. DNA for the CDR3: TGCAGTGCTCAGAGACCAGACGTGGAGCAGTTCTTC.

V gene TRBV6-5 combines with J gene TRBJ2-1, with TRBD1 as a possible D gene (5 bases). The germline V and J ends were trimmed by 3 bases and 0 bases, with 9 bases remaining between them. Germline assignment: CDR1 MNHEY and CDR2 SVGAGI. The CDR3 extends over 15 amino acids. The CDR3 loop reads CASSYQGDSYNEQFF. The CDR3 DNA is TGTGCCAGCAGTTATCAGGGCGACTCCTACAATGAGCAGTTCTTC.

This clonotype has a handful of counts. The chain couples TRBV7-8 to TRBJ2-7; D call uncertain. Trimming stripped 0 bases from V and 2 bases from J, with 17 bases between. Germline V gives CDR1 SGHVS, CDR2 FQNEAQ. The CDR3 spans 17 residues. Here the CDR3 DNA reads TGTGCCAGCAGCTTAGCGAGGAAAGGCATAAGTCCCTACGAGCAGTACTTC. Amino acid sequence: CASSLARKGISPYEQYF.

This chain connects TRBV27 to TRBJ2-1; 14 bases fit TRBD2. The CDR3 has 15 amino acids. CDR1 is MNHEY and CDR2 is SMNVEV in the germline V gene (reference sequence). J was trimmed by 8 bases and V by 4 bases; bases with no gene match: 4. CDR3 in amino acids: CASSYKTSGRDEQFF. The CDR3 DNA sequence: TGTGCCAGCAGTTACAAGACTAGCGGGAGGGATGAGCAGTTCTTC.

There are a few counts of this clonotype. This sequence joins TRBV18 and TRBJ2-7; D is uncertain. There are 13 residues in the CDR3. CDR1 is KGHSH, CDR2 LQKENI, per germline. V was trimmed by 4 bases and J by 2 bases, leaving 9 bases between them. CDR3 sequence reads: CASSRPGTYEQYF. CDR3 nucleotides: TGTGCCAGCTCACGCCCGGGTACCTACGAGCAGTACTTC.

The sample holds a few counts of this clonotype. This chain uses TRBV2 with TRBJ2-7; no clear D gene. Trimming pared 7 bases from V and 4 bases from J, leaving 17 bases between. The CDR3 is made up of 14 amino acids. Germline assignment: CDR1 SNHLY and CDR2 FYNNEI. The CDR3 here is CASIPKWDYYEQYF. The CDR3 DNA is TGTGCCAGCATCCCAAAGTGGGATTATTACGAGCAGTACTTC.

This clonotype appeared many times. The V gene is TRBV9, the J gene TRBJ2-1; 9 bases map to TRBD2. The CDR3 extends over 16 amino acids. V dropped 2 bases and J dropped 3; count of bases not matched to a gene: 6. Germline V lookup: CDR1 SGDLS, CDR2 YYNGEE. The CDR3 DNA reads as TGTGCCAGCAGCGTCTATACTAGCGGGCACTACAATGAGCAGTTCTTC. Its protein is CASSVYTSGHYNEQFF.

This sequence joins TRBV29-1 and TRBJ2-3; D remains ambiguous. Germline V CDR1 and CDR2: SQVTM, ANQGSEA. CDR3 length: 12 residues. Trimming stripped 6 bases from V and 1 base from J, with 8 bases between. The CDR3 loop reads CSVARGTDTQYF. The CDR3 nucleotides are TGCAGCGTCGCCCGGGGCACAGATACGCAGTATTTT.

The J gene is TRBJ2-3, the V gene TRBV9, with D possibly being TRBD2 (6 bases). V was cut by 0 bases and J by 2 bases, with 13 bases left in between. The CDR3 loop spans 16 amino acids. The germline CDR1 and CDR2 sequences are SGDLS and YYNGEE. CDR3 protein: CASSVAGGAYTDTQYF. The CDR3 DNA reads as TGTGCCAGCAGCGTAGCTGGCGGGGCCTACACAGATACGCAGTATTTT.

J is TRBJ2-1 and V is TRBV4-1, with a possible D match to TRBD2 (5 bases). V lost 2 bases, J lost 5 bases, and 10 bases lay in between. The V gene's germline CDR1 is MGHRA and CDR2 YSYEKL. This CDR3 spans 14 amino acids. CDR3 DNA sequence: TGCGCCAGCAGCCAATTTTCCGGGGACAATGAGCAGTTCTTC. Protein product: CASSQFSGDNEQFF.

This clonotype has at least ten counts. The chain links TRBV7-9 to TRBJ1-1, with 7 bases fitting TRBD1. Germline V gene lookup returns CDR1 SEHNR and CDR2 FQNEAQ (reference sequence). This CDR3 is 17 amino acids long. With V trimmed by 5 bases and J by 3 bases, 15 bases remained unmatched. The CDR3 loop is CASSPGGWRGRDTEAFF. The DNA for the CDR3 is TGTGCCAGCAGCCCAGGGGGGTGGAGGGGGCGAGACACTGAAGCTTTCTTT.

This chain connects TRBV11-2 to TRBJ2-3; the D gene could be TRBD1 or TRBD2 (6 bases each). There are 13 residues in the CDR3. CDR1 SGHAT and CDR2 FQNNGV come from the germline V gene. Trimming stripped 2 bases from V and 8 bases from J, with 11 bases between. Here the CDR3 DNA reads TGTGCCAGCAGCTTAAACGAGGGGGGTACGCAGTATTTT. Its translation: CASSLNEGGTQYF.

The chain carries TRBV21-1 and TRBJ2-2; the table calls TRBD1, which could not be checked here. TRBV21-1 is annotated as a pseudogene. The length of the CDR3 is 15 residues. DNA of the CDR3: TGTGCCAGCAGCAAAGGGACAACACACACCGGGGAGCTGTTTTTT. Residues: CASSKGTTHTGELFF.

This clonotype was seen many times. The V and J genes are TRBV20-1 and TRBJ2-7, with D possibly matching TRBD1 (5 bases). Trimming left V 4 bases short and J 6 bases short, with 13 bases between. Germline CDR1 DFQATT, CDR2 SNEGSKA (reference sequence). The CDR3 covers 12 residues. The CDR3 DNA sequence: TGCAGTGCTACGCGGCAGGGATTCGAGCAGTACTTC. Protein sequence: CSATRQGFEQYF.

V is TRBV28 and J is TRBJ2-3, with 10 bases fitting TRBD2. J lost 4 bases, V lost 5 bases, and 15 bases had no gene match. CDR1 is MDHEN, CDR2 SYDVKM, per germline. The CDR3 runs 18 residues. The CDR3 DNA follows: TGTGCCAGCAGTGCGTACCTGGAAGCGGGAGGGCGGGCAGATACGCAGTATTTT. This codes for CASSAYLEAGGRADTQYF.

J is TRBJ2-7 and V is TRBV11-1; the D is unclear. CDR3 length: 14 amino acids. The V end lost 5 bases, the J end lost 0 bases, and 11 bases lay between the germline ends. Germline V gives CDR1 SGHAT, CDR2 FQDESV (reference sequence). The DNA of the CDR3 is TGTGCCAGCAGCCTTAGGGTCACCTCCTACGAGCAGTACTTC. Translated, it gives CASSLRVTSYEQYF.

This clonotype appeared many times. The chain combines TRBV14 with TRBJ2-4, with TRBD1 matching 7 bases. The CDR3 loop spans 17 amino acids. Germline trimming cut 5 bases from V and 1 base from J; bases unmatched to any gene: 11. Germline values: CDR1 SGHDN, CDR2 FVKESK. As DNA, the CDR3 is TGTGCCAGCAGCGCGTCCACAGGGGAAGGGGCCAAAAACATTCAGTACTTC. This encodes CASSASTGEGAKNIQYF. The variable domain in full, with the rest retrieved from reference TRBV14 and TRBJ2-4, is EAGVTQFPSHSVIEKGQTVTLRCDPISGHDNLYWYRRVMGKEIKFLLHFVKESKQDESGMPNNRFLAERTGGTYSTLKVQPAELEDSGVYFCASSASTGEGAKNIQYFGAGTRLSVL.

Many counts were recorded for this clonotype. The chain employs TRBV12-3 or TRBV12-4 and TRBJ2-1, with 8 bases lining up with TRBD2. With V trimmed by 5 bases and J by 7 bases, 19 bases remained unmatched. This CDR3 region has 18 residues. Here the CDR3 DNA reads TGTGCCAGCAGTCCTGGTTGGACAATAGCGGGAACCTCGAATGAGCAGTTCTTC. It codes for CASSPGWTIAGTSNEQFF.

This clonotype was counted ten times or more. The V call is TRBV14, the J call TRBJ1-6, with D possibly matching TRBD1 (6 bases). V lost 2 bases and J 13 bases, leaving 12 bases between the germline ends. Germline CDR1 and CDR2: SGHDN and FVKESK. The CDR3 is 13 amino acids. The CDR3 DNA follows: TGTGCCAGCAGCCAAAACAGGGTCGGCCCCCTCCACTTT. Its translation is CASSQNRVGPLHF.

The rearrangement uses TRBV20-1 and TRBJ1-2; D possibly corresponds to TRBD1 (6 bases). The CDR3 covers 16 residues. Germline V gives CDR1 DFQATT, CDR2 SNEGSKA (reference sequence). V dropped 0 bases and J dropped 0 bases, with 14 bases sitting between them. The CDR3 here is CSARDLGGSANYGYTF. For the CDR3, the DNA is TGCAGTGCTAGAGATCTAGGGGGTTCGGCTAACTATGGCTACACCTTC.

This clonotype has a count of ten or more. The rearrangement links TRBV25-1 to TRBJ2-7, with 9 bases that match TRBD2. Trimming at V came to 6 bases and at J to 1 base, leaving 13 bases not matched to a gene. Germline CDR1 is MGHDK and CDR2 is SYGVNS. CDR3 length equals 17 residues. The CDR3 nucleotides are TGTGCCAGCAGAGAGGGCGGAGGACTAGCGTCGTCCTACGAGCAGTACTTC. Encoded protein: CASREGGGLASSYEQYF.

This clonotype was found once. The chain employs TRBV20-1 and TRBJ2-5; 10 bases match TRBD2. Germline values: CDR1 DFQATT, CDR2 SNEGSKA (reference sequence). V lost 6 bases and J lost 5; bases outside the gene matches: 9. The CDR3 has 14 amino acids. The CDR3, as DNA: TGCAGTGCCCCCACTAGCGGGAAGACGGAGACCCAGTACTTC. Its protein is CSAPTSGKTETQYF.

This rearrangement joins TRBV30 to TRBJ1-1, with 8 bases lining up with TRBD1. The CDR3 is 12 amino acids. The V segment lost 3 bases and the J segment 4 bases; nucleotides outside the gene matches: 1. In germline, CDR1 is GTSNPN, CDR2 SVGIG (reference sequence). CDR3 protein: CAWRTGVTEAFF. The CDR3 bases are TGTGCCTGGAGGACAGGGGTCACTGAAGCTTTCTTT.

This clonotype was picked up many times. This rearrangement joins TRBV2 to TRBJ2-1, with 7 nucleotides matching TRBD2. Germline-derived CDR1 and CDR2 are SNHLY and FYNNEI. This CDR3 spans 14 amino acids. The V segment lost 4 bases and the J segment 4 bases; nucleotides outside the gene matches: 4. The CDR3 coding sequence is TGTGCCAGCAGTGGGGCTAGCGGTTACAATGAGCAGTTCTTC. Protein product: CASSGASGYNEQFF.

The V call is TRBV18, the J call TRBJ2-2, with no clear D. The CDR3 consists of 16 residues. V was clipped by 4 bases and J by 1 base, with 13 bases between them. Germline V gives CDR1 KGHSH, CDR2 LQKENI. As DNA, the CDR3 is TGTGCCAGCTCACGCGAAGGCCTCAAGAACACCGGGGAGCTGTTTTTT. It encodes CASSREGLKNTGELFF.

This clonotype was detected many times. The chain is built from TRBV7-6 and TRBJ2-7; perhaps TRBD2 as D (6 bases). This CDR3 contains 14 residues. V was trimmed by 2 bases and J by 2 bases, leaving 10 bases between them. CDR1 is SGHVS, CDR2 FNYEAQ, per germline. As DNA, the CDR3 is TGTGCCAGCAGCTTACACGGGAGAACCTACGAGCAGTACTTC. It translates to CASSLHGRTYEQYF.

V and J are TRBV6-5 and TRBJ2-5; 7 positions match TRBD1. The CDR3 is 16 residues long. The V gene's germline CDR1 is MNHEY and CDR2 SVGAGI. J was trimmed by 11 bases and V by 2 bases; bases with no gene match: 17. CDR3 loop: CASSYRSGQQNPKQYF. In nucleotides, the CDR3 is TGTGCCAGCAGTTACCGATCGGGACAGCAAAATCCGAAACAGTACTTC.

This clonotype was detected many times. The chain has TRBV5-5 and TRBJ2-7; D remains ambiguous. In germline, CDR1 is SGHKS, CDR2 YYEKEE (reference sequence). The CDR3 covers 15 residues. Trimming stripped 0 bases from V and 2 bases from J, with 12 bases between. CDR3 sequence (DNA): TGTGCCAGCAGCTTGGTGGGCTCCTTAACCTACGAGCAGTACTTC. Protein sequence: CASSLVGSLTYEQYF.

This clonotype was counted only a few times. The V and J genes are TRBV11-2 and TRBJ2-1, with D possibly being TRBD1 or TRBD2 (5 bases each). CDR3 length: 17 residues. From germline, CDR1 is SGHAT and CDR2 FQNNGV. The germline V and J ends were trimmed by 4 bases and 7 bases, with 23 bases remaining between them. For the CDR3, the DNA is TGTGCCAGCAGCTCCCACCCGGGGCGGGTGGGGGAAAATGAGCAGTTCTTC. Protein: CASSSHPGRVGENEQFF. The variable domain in full, completed from reference TRBV11-2 and TRBJ2-1, reads EAGVAQSPRYKIIEKRQSVAFWCNPISGHATLYWYQQILGQGPKLLIQFQNNGVVDDSQLPKDRFSAERLKGVDSTLKIQPAKLEDSAVYLCASSSHPGRVGENEQFFGPGTRLTVL.